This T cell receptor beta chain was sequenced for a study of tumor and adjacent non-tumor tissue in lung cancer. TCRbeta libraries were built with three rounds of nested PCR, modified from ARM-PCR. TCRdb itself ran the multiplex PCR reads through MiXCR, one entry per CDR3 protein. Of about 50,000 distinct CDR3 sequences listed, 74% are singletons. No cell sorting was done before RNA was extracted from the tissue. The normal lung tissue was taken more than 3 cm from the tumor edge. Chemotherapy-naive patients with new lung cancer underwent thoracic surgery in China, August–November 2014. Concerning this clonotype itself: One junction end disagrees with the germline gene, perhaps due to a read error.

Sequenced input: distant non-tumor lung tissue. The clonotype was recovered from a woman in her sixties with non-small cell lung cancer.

This chain's CDR3 is CASRSLAVCTDTQYF. The CDR3, as DNA: TGTGCCAGCAGGAGTCTAGCGGTATGCACAGATACGCAATATTTT. The chain joins TRBV6-1 to TRBJ2-3; 7 positions match TRBD2. The germline V gene has CDR1 MNHNS and CDR2 SASEGT. The length of the CDR3 is 15 residues.